This is a list of T cell receptor beta chains from one sample in a study of blood T cell repertoires in COVID-19. Profiled with immunoSEQ multiplex PCR; TCRdb holds only in-frame clones, not every one. In the table there are 200,000 to 250,000 clones, about 86% of which are singletons. Material: peripheral blood. The receptors were sampled from a man aged 80 or over with acute or convalescent COVID-19. CDR3s include the opening cysteine and the closing phenylalanine or tryptophan. D genes are given only for firm matches. The size entry is marked missing in some rows and otherwise reads once, few, many or a size class.

D	J	size	V	CDR3	DNA
TRBD1	TRBJ1-2	.	TRBV9	CASSAEGKDREDGYTF	TGTGCCAGCAGCGCGGAGGGGAAGGACAGGGAGGATGGCTACACCTTC
.	TRBJ2-2	.	TRBV4-2	CASSQGHLGGNAGELFF	TGTGCCAGCAGCCAAGGACACCTGGGGGGTAACGCCGGGGAGCTGTTTTTT
TRBD2	TRBJ2-7	.	TRBV28	CASSLGLAGVYELNF	TGTGCCAGCAGTTTAGGACTAGCGGGGGTCTACGAGTTGAACTTC
TRBD1	TRBJ2-5	.	TRBV6-2/TRBV6-3	CASSSRGQSQETQYF	TGTGCCAGCAGTTCCCGGGGACAGAGTCAAGAGACCCAGTACTTC
.	TRBJ2-5	.	TRBV18	CASSPRQETQYF	TGTGCCAGCTCTCCGAGACAAGAGACCCAGTACTTC
.	TRBJ2-3	.	TRBV19	CASSEGGTDTQYF	TGTGCCAGTAGTGAGGGGGGGACAGATACGCAGTATTTT
TRBD1	TRBJ1-4	once	TRBV19	CASSLDRATNEKLFF	TGTGCCAGTAGCCTCGACAGGGCAACTAATGAAAAACTGTTTTTT
TRBD2	TRBJ2-3	.	TRBV19	CASRVAGSDTQYF	TGTGCCAGTAGGGTAGCGGGGTCAGATACGCAGTATTTT
TRBD2	TRBJ2-3	.	TRBV19	CASSTPGGGTDTQYF	TGTGCCAGTAGTACCCCCGGGGGGGGCACAGATACGCAGTATTTT
TRBD2	TRBJ2-7	.	TRBV7-3	CASSPLRREGRYEQYF	TGTGCCAGCAGCCCCCTACGGCGGGAGGGAAGATACGAGCAGTACTTC
TRBD1	TRBJ1-4	once	TRBV2	CASSGDRDEKLFF	TGTGCCAGCAGTGGGGACAGGGACGAAAAACTGTTTTTT
TRBD2	TRBJ2-3	.	TRBV5-1	CASTSGSPADTQYF	TGCGCCAGCACTAGCGGGAGCCCGGCAGATACGCAGTATTTT
.	TRBJ2-7	.	TRBV11-2	CASSLEIAPAYEQYF	TGTGCCAGCAGCTTAGAGATAGCGCCCGCCTACGAGCAGTACTTC
.	TRBJ1-5	once	TRBV6-5	CASSLNNRPNQPQHF	TGTGCCAGCAGCCTTAACAACAGACCCAATCAGCCCCAGCATTTT
TRBD1	TRBJ1-2	.	TRBV5-1	CASTRQGNYGYTF	TGCGCCAGCACCAGACAGGGGAACTATGGCTACACCTTC
.	TRBJ2-1	.	TRBV3-1/TRBV3-2	CASSQGGNRGYNEQFF	TGTGCCAGCAGCCAAGGAGGAAACCGAGGCTACAATGAGCAGTTCTTC
TRBD1	TRBJ2-5	once	TRBV2	CASSLQGAGETQYF	TGTGCCAGCAGCTTACAGGGGGCGGGGGAGACCCAGTACTTC
.	TRBJ1-4	.	TRBV28	CASSSPGWDEKLFF	TGTGCCAGCAGTAGTCCGGGATGGGATGAAAAACTGTTTTTT
.	TRBJ2-1	.	TRBV5-8	CASSLEKGRHNEQFF	TGTGCCAGCAGCTTGGAGAAAGGGAGGCACAATGAGCAGTTCTTC
TRBD2	TRBJ2-1	.	TRBV18	CASSPGRSGAPSYNEQFF	TGTGCCAGCTCCCCGGGGAGAAGCGGGGCACCTTCCTACAATGAGCAGTTCTTC
.	TRBJ2-7	.	TRBV20-1	CSASRGAGTYEQYF	TGCAGTGCTAGTCGGGGGGCGGGGACCTACGAGCAGTACTTC
.	TRBJ2-7	.	TRBV5-1	CASSRVGPYEQYF	TGCGCCAGCAGCCGCGTGGGGCCCTACGAGCAGTACTTC
.	TRBJ2-2	.	TRBV5-1	CASSQRTTANTGELFF	TGCGCCAGCAGCCAGCGGACTACCGCGAACACCGGGGAGCTGTTTTTT
.	TRBJ2-7	.	TRBV5-5	CASSLAGTPYEQYF	TGTGCCAGCAGCTTGGCCGGGACACCCTACGAGCAGTACTTC
TRBD2	TRBJ2-1	.	TRBV19	CASSTTSGGFNEQFF	TGTGCCAGTAGTACCACTAGCGGGGGCTTCAATGAGCAGTTCTTC
.	TRBJ2-7	.	TRBV14	CASSQDRLAIHEQYF	TGTGCCAGCAGCCAAGATCGGCTAGCGATACACGAGCAGTACTTC
TRBD1	TRBJ1-2	.	TRBV7-2	CASSPGQGGAYGYTF	TGTGCCAGCAGTCCCGGACAGGGGGGGGCCTATGGCTACACCTTC
.	TRBJ1-6	.	TRBV19	CASSTDSSYNSPLHF	TGTGCCAGTAGTACAGACAGCTCCTATAATTCACCCCTCCACTTT
TRBD1	TRBJ1-5	.	TRBV6-2/TRBV6-3	CASSPGQGWGNQPQHF	TGTGCCAGCAGTCCCGGACAGGGTTGGGGCAATCAGCCCCAGCATTTT